Below, one T cell receptor beta chain is given with its context. This specimen comes from a study of T cell changes during pregnancy in multiple sclerosis. Germline loops: CDR1 MNHEY, CDR2 SMNVEV (reference sequence). The CDR3 contains 13 residues. V was shortened by 0 bases and J by 1 base, with 3 bases between the two germline ends. Repertoires were generated with immunoSEQ multiplex PCR, while TCRdb's copy carries only in-frame clones and drops some. The sample consists of 36,000 or so clones, over 80% of them appearing once. This clonotype was sampled from a female donor with multiple sclerosis, enrolled in a pregnancy study. The chain uses TRBV27 and TRBJ1-2; D not resolved. The sample taken for sequencing was PBMCs (not recorded whether the cells were cultured). CDR3 region: CASSLSSNYGYTF. The CDR3 DNA is TGTGCCAGCAGTTTATCCAGTAACTATGGCTACACCTTC.